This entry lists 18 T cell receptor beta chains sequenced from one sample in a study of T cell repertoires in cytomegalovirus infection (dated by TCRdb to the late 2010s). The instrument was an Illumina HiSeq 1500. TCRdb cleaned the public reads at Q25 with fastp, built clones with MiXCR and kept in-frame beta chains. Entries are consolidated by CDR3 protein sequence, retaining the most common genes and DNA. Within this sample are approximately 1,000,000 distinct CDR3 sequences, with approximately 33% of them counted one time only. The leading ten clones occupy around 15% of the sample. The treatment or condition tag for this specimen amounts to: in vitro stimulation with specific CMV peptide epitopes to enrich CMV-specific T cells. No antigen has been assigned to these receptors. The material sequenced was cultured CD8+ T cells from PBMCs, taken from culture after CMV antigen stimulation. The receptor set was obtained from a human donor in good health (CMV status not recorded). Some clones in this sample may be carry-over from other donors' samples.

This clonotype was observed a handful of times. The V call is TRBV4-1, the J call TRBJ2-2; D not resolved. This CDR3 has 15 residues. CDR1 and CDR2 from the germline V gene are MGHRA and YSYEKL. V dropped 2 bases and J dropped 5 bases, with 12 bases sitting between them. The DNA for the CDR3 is TGCGCCAGCAGCCAAACCCTGCAGCTGACCGGGGAGCTGTTTTTT. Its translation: CASSQTLQLTGELFF.

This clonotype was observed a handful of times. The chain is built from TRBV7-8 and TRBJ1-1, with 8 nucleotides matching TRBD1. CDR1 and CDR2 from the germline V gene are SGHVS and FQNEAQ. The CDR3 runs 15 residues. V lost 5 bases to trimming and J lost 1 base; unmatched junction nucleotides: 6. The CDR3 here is CASSQYRGGNTEAFF. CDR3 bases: TGTGCCAGCAGCCAGTACAGGGGGGGGAACACTGAAGCTTTCTTT.

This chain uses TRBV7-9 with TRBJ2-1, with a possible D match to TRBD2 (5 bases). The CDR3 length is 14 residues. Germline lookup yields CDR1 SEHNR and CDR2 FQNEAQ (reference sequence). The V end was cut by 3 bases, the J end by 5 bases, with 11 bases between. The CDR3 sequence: CASSFAVGDNEQFF. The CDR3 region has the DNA TGTGCCAGCAGCTTTGCGGTGGGAGACAATGAGCAGTTCTTC.

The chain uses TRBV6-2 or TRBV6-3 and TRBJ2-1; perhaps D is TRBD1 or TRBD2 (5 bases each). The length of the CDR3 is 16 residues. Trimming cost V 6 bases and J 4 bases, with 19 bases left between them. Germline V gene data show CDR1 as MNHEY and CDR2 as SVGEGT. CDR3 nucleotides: TGTGCCAGCAGCTCACTTGGGACGGTGATGTACAATGAGCAGTTCTTC. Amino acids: CASSSLGTVMYNEQFF.

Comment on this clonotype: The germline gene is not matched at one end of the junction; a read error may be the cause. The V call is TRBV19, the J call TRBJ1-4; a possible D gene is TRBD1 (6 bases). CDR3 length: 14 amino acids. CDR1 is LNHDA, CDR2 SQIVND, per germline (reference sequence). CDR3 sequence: CVSKRTATNEKLFF. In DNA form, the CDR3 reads TGTGTCAGTAAGAGGACAGCAACTAATGAAAAACTGTTTTTT.

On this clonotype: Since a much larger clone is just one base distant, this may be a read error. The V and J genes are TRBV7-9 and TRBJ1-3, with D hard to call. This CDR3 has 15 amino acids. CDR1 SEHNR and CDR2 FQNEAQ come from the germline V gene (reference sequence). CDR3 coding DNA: TGTACCAGCAGCGCAGGACGGGCCTCTGGAAACACCATATATTTT. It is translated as CTSSAGRASGNTIYF.

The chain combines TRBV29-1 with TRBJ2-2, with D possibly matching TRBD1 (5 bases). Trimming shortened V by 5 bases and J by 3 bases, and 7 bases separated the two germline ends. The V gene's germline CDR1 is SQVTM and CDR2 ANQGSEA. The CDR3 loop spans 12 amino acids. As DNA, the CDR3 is TGCAGCGTTCAGGGCCACACCGGGGAGCTGTTTTTT. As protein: CSVQGHTGELFF.

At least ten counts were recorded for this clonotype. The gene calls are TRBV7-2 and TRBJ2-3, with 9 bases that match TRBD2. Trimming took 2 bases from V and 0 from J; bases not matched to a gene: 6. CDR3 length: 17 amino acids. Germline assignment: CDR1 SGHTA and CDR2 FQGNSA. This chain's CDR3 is CASSLPASGASTDTQYF. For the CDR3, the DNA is TGTGCCAGCAGCTTACCGGCTAGCGGGGCTAGCACAGATACGCAGTATTTT.

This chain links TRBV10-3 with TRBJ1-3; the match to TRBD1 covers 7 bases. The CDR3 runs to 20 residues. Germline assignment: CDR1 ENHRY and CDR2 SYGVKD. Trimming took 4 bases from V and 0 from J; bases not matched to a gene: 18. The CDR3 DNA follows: TGTGCCATCAGTGGGCCCCGGGACAGCCTAAGTATTAACTCTGGAAACACCATATATTTT. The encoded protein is CAISGPRDSLSINSGNTIYF.

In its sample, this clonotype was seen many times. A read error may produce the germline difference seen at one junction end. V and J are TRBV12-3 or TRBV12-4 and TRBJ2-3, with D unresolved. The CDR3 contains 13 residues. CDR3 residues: CASSLGLTDTQYF. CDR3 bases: TGTGCCAGCAGCTTAGGCCTAACCGATACGCAGTATTTT.

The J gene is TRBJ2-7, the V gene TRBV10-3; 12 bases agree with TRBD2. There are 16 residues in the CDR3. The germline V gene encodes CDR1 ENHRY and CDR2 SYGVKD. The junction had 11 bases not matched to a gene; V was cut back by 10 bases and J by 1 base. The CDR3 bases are TGTGCCACCCTTCCGGGGACTAGCGGGCTTTCCTACGAGCAGTACTTC. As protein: CATLPGTSGLSYEQYF.

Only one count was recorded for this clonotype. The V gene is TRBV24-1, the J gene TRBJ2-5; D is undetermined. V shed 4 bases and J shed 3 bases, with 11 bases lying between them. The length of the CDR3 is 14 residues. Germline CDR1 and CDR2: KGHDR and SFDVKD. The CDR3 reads CATSEQTSEETQYF. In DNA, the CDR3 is TGTGCCACCAGTGAACAGACATCTGAAGAGACCCAGTACTTC.

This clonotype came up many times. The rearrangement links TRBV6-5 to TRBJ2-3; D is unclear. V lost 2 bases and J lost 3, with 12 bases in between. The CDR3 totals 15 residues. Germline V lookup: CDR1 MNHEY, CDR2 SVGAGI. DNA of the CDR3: TGTGCCAGCAGTTACGAAAAGGGTCGGACAGATACGCAGTATTTT. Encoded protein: CASSYEKGRTDTQYF.

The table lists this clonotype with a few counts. CDR3 bases: TGTGCCAGCAGCCAACACATCGGACAGGGGAGGATGACTGAAGCTTTCTTT. Translating it yields CASSQHIGQGRMTEAFF. V gene TRBV6-4 combines with J gene TRBJ1-1; 9 positions agree with TRBD1. This CDR3 is built from 17 residues. The germline gives CDR1 MRHNA, CDR2 SNTAGT. Unmatched junction bases numbered 16, after V lost 6 bases and J lost 5 bases.

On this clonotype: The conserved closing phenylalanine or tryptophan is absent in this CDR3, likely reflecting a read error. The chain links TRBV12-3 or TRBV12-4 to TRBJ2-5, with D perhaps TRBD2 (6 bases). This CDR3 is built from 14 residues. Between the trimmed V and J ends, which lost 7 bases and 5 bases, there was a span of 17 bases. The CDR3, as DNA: TGTGCCAGCACCACGGGAGTGGGTTTGGAGACCCAGTACTCC. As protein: CASTTGVGLETQYS.

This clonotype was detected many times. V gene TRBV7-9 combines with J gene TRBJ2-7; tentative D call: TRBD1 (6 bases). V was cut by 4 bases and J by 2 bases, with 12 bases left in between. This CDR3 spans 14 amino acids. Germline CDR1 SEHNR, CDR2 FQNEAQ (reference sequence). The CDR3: CASSSQGRPYEQYF. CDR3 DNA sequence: TGTGCCAGCAGCTCACAGGGTAGGCCCTACGAGCAGTACTTC. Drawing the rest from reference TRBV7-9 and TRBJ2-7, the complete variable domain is DTGVSQNPRHKITKRGQNVTFRCDPISEHNRLYWYRQTLGQGPEFLTYFQNEAQLEKSRLLSDRFSAERPKGSFSTLEIQRTEQGDSAMYLCASSSQGRPYEQYFGPGTRLTVT.

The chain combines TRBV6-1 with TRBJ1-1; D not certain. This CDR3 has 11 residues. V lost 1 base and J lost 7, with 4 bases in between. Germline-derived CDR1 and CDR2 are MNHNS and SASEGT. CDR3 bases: TGTGCCAGCAGTGAAGGGTATGAAGCTTTCTTT. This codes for CASSEGYEAFF.

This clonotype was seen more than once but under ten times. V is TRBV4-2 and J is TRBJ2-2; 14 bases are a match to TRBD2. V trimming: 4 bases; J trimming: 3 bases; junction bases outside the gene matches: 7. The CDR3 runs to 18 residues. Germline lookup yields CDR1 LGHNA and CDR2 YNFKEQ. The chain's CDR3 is CASSPGLAGGVDTGELFF. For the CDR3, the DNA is TGTGCCAGCAGCCCCGGACTAGCGGGGGGAGTGGACACCGGGGAGCTGTTTTTT.